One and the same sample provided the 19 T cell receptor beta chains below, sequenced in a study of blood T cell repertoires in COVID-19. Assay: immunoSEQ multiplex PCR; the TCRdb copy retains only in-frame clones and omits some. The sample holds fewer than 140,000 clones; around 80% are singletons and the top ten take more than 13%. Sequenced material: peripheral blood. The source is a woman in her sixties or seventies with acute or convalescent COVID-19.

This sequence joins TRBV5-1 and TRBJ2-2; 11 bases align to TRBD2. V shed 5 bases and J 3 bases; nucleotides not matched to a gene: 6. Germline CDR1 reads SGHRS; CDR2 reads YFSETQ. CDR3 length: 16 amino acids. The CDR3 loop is CASSPASGGYTGELFF. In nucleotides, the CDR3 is TGCGCCAGCAGTCCGGCTAGCGGGGGGTACACCGGGGAGCTGTTTTTT. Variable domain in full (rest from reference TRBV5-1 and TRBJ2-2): KAGVTQTPRYLIKTRGQQVTLSCSPISGHRSVSWYQQTPGQGLQFLFEYFSETQRNKGNFPGRFSGRQFSNSRSEMNVSTLELGDSALYLCASSPASGGYTGELFFGEGSRLTVL.

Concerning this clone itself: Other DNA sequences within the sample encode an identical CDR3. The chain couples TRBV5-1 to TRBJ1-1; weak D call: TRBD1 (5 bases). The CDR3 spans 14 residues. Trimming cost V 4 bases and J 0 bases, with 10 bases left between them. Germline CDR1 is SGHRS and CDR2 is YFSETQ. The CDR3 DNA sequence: TGCGCCAGCAGCCTAGGGGCCGTGAACACTGAAGCTTTCTTT. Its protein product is CASSLGAVNTEAFF. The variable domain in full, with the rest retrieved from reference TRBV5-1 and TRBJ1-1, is KAGVTQTPRYLIKTRGQQVTLSCSPISGHRSVSWYQQTPGQGLQFLFEYFSETQRNKGNFPGRFSGRQFSNSRSEMNVSTLELGDSALYLCASSLGAVNTEAFFGQGTRLTVV.

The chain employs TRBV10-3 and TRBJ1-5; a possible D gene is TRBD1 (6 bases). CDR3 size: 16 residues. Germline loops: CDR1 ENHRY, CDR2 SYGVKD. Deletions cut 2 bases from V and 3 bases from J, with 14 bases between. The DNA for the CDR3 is TGTGCCATCAGTGAGGCAAACAGGGCGAACAATCAGCCCCAGCATTTT. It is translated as CAISEANRANNQPQHF.

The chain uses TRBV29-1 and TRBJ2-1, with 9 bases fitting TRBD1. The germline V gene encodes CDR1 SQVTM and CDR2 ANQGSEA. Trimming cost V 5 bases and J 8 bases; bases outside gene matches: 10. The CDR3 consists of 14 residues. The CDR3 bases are TGCAGCGTTCCCGGGACAGGGTCCTTGGATGAGCAGTTCTTC. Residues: CSVPGTGSLDEQFF.

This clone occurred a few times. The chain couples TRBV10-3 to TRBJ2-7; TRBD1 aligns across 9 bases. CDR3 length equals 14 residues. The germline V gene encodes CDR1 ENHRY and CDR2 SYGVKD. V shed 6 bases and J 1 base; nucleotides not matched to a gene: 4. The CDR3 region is CAIRSGTGSYEQYF. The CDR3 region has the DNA TGTGCCATCAGATCCGGGACAGGGTCCTACGAGCAGTACTTC.

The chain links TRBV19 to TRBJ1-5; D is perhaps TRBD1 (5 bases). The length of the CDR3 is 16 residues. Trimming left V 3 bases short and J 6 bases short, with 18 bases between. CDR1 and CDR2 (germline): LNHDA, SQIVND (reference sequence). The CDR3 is CASSILSGVAGQPQHF. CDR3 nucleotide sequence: TGTGCCAGTAGTATTTTGTCGGGGGTAGCGGGTCAGCCCCAGCATTTT.

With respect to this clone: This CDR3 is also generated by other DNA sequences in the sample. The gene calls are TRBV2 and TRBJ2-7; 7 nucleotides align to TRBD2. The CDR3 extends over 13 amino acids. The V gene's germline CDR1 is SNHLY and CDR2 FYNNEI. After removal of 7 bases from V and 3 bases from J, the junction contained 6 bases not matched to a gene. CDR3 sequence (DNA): TGTGCCAGCACTGGTGGACTAGACTACGAGCAGTACTTC. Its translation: CASTGGLDYEQYF. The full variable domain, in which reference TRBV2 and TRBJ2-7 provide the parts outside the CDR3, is EPEVTQTPSHQVTQMGQEVILRCVPISNHLYFYWYRQILGQKVEFLVSFYNNEISEKSEIFDDQFSVERPDGSNFTLKIRSTKLEDSAMYFCASTGGLDYEQYFGPGTRLTVT.

CDR3: CASSSNRAPDPAQHF. CDR3 in DNA: TGTGCCAGCAGTTCAAACAGGGCCCCAGATCCTGCCCAGCATTTT. The rearrangement joins TRBV28 to TRBJ1-5; D perhaps matches TRBD1 (6 bases). V was shortened by 4 bases and J by 11 bases, with 21 bases between the two germline ends. Germline V gene lookup returns CDR1 MDHEN and CDR2 SYDVKM. The CDR3 is 15 amino acids.

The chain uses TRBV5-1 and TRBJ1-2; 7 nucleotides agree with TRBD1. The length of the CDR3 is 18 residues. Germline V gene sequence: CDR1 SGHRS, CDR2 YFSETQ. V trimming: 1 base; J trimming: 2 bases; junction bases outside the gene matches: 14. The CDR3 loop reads CASSLYRGTANRNYGYTF. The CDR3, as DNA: TGCGCCAGCAGCTTGTACCGCGGGACAGCAAATCGAAACTATGGCTACACCTTC.

The CDR3 reads CASSKTGTANQPQHF. CDR3 nucleotides: TGTGCCAGCTCGAAAACCGGGACTGCTAATCAGCCCCAGCATTTT. The rearrangement joins TRBV25-1 to TRBJ1-5, with D possibly matching TRBD1 (5 bases). This CDR3 is built from 15 residues. Germline-derived CDR1 and CDR2 are MGHDK and SYGVNS. The germline V and J ends were trimmed by 8 bases and 4 bases, with 18 bases remaining between them. Drawing the rest from reference TRBV25-1 and TRBJ1-5, the complete variable domain is EADIYQTPRYLVIGTGKKITLECSQTMGHDKMYWYQQDPGMELHLIHYSYGVNSTEKGDLSSESTVSRIRTEHFPLTLESARPSHTSQYLCASSKTGTANQPQHFGDGTRLSIL.

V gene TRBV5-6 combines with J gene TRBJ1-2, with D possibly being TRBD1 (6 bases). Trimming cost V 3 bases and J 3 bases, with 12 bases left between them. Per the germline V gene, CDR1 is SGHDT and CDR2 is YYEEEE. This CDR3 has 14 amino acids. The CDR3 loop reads CASSYTGFDYGYTF. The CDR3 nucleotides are TGTGCCAGCAGCTATACAGGGTTCGACTATGGCTACACCTTC.

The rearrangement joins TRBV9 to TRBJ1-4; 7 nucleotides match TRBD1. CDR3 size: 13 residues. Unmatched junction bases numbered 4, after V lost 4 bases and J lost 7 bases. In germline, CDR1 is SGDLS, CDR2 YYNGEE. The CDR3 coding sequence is TGTGCCAGCAGCCGGGACAGTAGTGAAAAACTGTTTTTT. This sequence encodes CASSRDSSEKLFF.

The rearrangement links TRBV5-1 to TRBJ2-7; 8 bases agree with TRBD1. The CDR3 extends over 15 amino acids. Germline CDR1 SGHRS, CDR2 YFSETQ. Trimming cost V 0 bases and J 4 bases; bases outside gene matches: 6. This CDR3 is CASSLGQGATYEQYF. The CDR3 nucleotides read TGCGCCAGCAGCTTGGGGCAGGGGGCCACTTACGAGCAGTACTTC.

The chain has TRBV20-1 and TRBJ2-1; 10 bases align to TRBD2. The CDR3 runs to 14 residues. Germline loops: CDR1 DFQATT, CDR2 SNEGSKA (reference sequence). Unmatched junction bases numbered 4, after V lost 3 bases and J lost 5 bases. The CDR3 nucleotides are TGCAGTGCTAGTAACCTAGCGGGAGACAATGAGCAGTTCTTC. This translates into CSASNLAGDNEQFF.

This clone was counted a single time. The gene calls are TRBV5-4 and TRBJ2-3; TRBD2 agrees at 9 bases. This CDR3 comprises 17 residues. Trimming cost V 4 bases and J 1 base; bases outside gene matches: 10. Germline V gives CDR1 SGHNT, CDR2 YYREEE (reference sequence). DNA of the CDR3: TGTGCCAGCAGCCCTACGGTCGGCGGGGGGGGCACAGATACGCAGTATTTT. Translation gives CASSPTVGGGGTDTQYF.

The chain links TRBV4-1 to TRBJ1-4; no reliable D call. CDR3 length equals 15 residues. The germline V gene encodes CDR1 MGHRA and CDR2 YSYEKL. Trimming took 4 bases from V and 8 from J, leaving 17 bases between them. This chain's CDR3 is CASSLRTALAEKLFF. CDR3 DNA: TGCGCCAGCAGCCTAAGGACGGCTCTAGCGGAAAAACTGTTTTTT.

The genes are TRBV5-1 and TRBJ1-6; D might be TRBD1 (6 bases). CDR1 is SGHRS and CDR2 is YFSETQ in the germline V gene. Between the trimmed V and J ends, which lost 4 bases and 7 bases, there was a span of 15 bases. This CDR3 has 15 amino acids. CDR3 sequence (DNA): TGCGCCAGCAGCGGATACAGGGACCAGAATTCACCCCTCCACTTT. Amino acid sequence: CASSGYRDQNSPLHF.

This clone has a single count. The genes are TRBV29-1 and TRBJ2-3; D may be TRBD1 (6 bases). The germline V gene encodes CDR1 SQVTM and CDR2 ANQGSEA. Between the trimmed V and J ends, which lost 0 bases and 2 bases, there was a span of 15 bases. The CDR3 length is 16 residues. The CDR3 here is CSVEENERGITDTQYF. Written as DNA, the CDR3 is TGCAGCGTTGAAGAAAATGAGAGGGGGATCACAGATACGCAGTATTTT.

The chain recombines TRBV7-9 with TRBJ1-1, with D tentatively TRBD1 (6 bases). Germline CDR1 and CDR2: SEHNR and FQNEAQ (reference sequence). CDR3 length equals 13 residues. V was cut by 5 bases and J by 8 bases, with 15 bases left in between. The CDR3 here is CASSASSGTEAFF. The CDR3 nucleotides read TGTGCCAGCAGCGCGAGTTCCGGGACAGAAGCTTTCTTT.